These 24 T cell receptor beta chains came from one sample sequenced in a study of T cells in Graves' hyperthyroidism and ophthalmopathy. Amplification of TCR beta CDR3 regions was performed using RNA transcripts as template. First-round RT-PCR of the TCR CDR3 relied on the HTBI primer set. TCRdb analysed the multiplex PCR reads with MiXCR anew, one entry per CDR3 protein. The sample gives about 270,000 distinct CDR3 sequences, 13% to 15% of which show up once; 30% is in the top ten. The sequencing input was blood. These receptors came from a woman aged 45-65 years with Graves' hyperthyroidism that later progressed to Graves' ophthalmopathy.

In regard to this clonotype: With a much larger clone just one base away, this may be a read error. The chain combines TRBV6-1 with TRBJ1-1; possible D gene TRBD1, 5 bases. The CDR3 is 14 residues long. V was shortened by 6 bases and J by 6 bases, with 17 bases between the two germline ends. Germline CDR1 is MNHNS and CDR2 is SASEGT. CDR3 residues: CASSPGRLGAEAFF. CDR3 nucleotides: TGTGCCAGCAGCCCGGGACGTCTTGGCGCTGAAGCTTTCTTT.

This clonotype was counted at least ten times. This CDR3 fails to terminate in the conserved phenylalanine or tryptophan, so it likely reflects a read error. The chain joins TRBV6-2 or TRBV6-3 to TRBJ2-7; D gene unclear. CDR3 size: 12 residues. V was clipped by 1 base and J by 3 bases, with 4 bases between them. The germline V gene has CDR1 MNHEY and CDR2 SVGEGT. CDR3 nucleotide sequence: TGTGCCAGCAGTTACTACCGCTACGAGCAGTACCTC. Amino acid sequence: CASSYYRYEQYL.

This clonotype was detected many times. The gene calls are TRBV20-1 and TRBJ2-1, with 10 bases lining up with TRBD2. Germline V gene lookup returns CDR1 DFQATT and CDR2 SNEGSKA (reference sequence). The CDR3 is 16 residues long. As DNA, the CDR3 is TGCAGCGGTCTTAGTCAGCGGGAGGGCTCCTACAATGAGCAGTTCTTC. Translating gives CSGLSQREGSYNEQFF.

At least ten counts were recorded for this clonotype. This chain links TRBV29-1 with TRBJ1-2; TRBD1 might be the D (6 bases). V dropped 6 bases and J dropped 6 bases, with 17 bases sitting between them. The V gene's germline CDR1 is SQVTM and CDR2 ANQGSEA. The CDR3 has 13 amino acids. The CDR3 coding sequence is TGCAGCGTCGATGACAGGAAGAAGGATGGCTACACCTTC. This sequence encodes CSVDDRKKDGYTF. The complete variable domain, with remaining parts taken from reference TRBV29-1 and TRBJ1-2, reads SAVISQKPSRDICQRGTSLTIQCQVDSQVTMMFWYRQQPGQSLTLIATANQGSEATYESGFVIDKFPISRPNLTFSTLTVSNMSPEDSSIYLCSVDDRKKDGYTFGSGTRLTVV.

The table lists this clonotype with many counts. The V and J genes are TRBV2 and TRBJ2-5; a weak D match, TRBD1 (6 bases). V was clipped by 8 bases and J by 5 bases, with 21 bases between them. Germline V CDR1 and CDR2: SNHLY, FYNNEI. The CDR3 has 15 residues. The CDR3 region has the DNA TGTGCCAGCCTCGAAAGGGGGTCACTGGGGGAGACCCAGTACTTC. Translation gives CASLERGSLGETQYF.

The V and J genes are TRBV5-1 and TRBJ1-6; TRBD1 might be the D (6 bases). The V gene's germline CDR1 is SGHRS and CDR2 YFSETQ. The germline V and J ends were trimmed by 4 bases and 13 bases, with 18 bases remaining between them. The CDR3 contains 14 residues. CDR3 loop: CASSLGQGRLPLHF. CDR3 in DNA: TGCGCCAGCAGCCTGGGGCAGGGGCGGCTCCCCCTCCACTTT.

The chain recombines TRBV19 with TRBJ2-1, with a possible D match to TRBD2 (6 bases). CDR3 size: 15 residues. Germline CDR1 and CDR2: LNHDA and SQIVND (reference sequence). Trimming pared 1 base from V and 0 bases from J, leaving 7 bases between. The CDR3 DNA follows: TGTGCCAGTAGTATAGGGCGGGGCTCCTACAATGAGCAGTTCTTC. This encodes CASSIGRGSYNEQFF.

This clonotype was recorded at least ten times. The chain employs TRBV6-1 and TRBJ1-2; D not certain. CDR1 and CDR2 (germline): MNHNS, SASEGT. The CDR3 totals 12 residues. Trimming stripped 2 bases from V and 6 bases from J, with 7 bases between. CDR3 amino acids: CASSEYLDGYTF. CDR3 DNA: TGTGCCAGCAGTGAATACTTAGATGGCTACACCTTC.

This clonotype was seen more than once but under ten times. This sequence joins TRBV27 and TRBJ2-4; D may be TRBD1 (5 bases). This CDR3 is built from 16 residues. The germline V and J ends were trimmed by 3 bases and 9 bases, with 21 bases remaining between them. CDR1 is MNHEY and CDR2 is SMNVEV in the germline V gene (reference sequence). The CDR3 DNA sequence: TGTGCCAGCAGTTTCCGTTGGGCAGTAGAGCAGGGCATTCAGTACTTC. Its translation: CASSFRWAVEQGIQYF.

The sample holds a few counts of this clonotype. A read error may be the cause here, since a much bigger clone is one base away. The V call is TRBV28, the J call TRBJ2-3; perhaps TRBD1 as D (5 bases). Germline CDR1 reads MDHEN; CDR2 reads SYDVKM. V was trimmed by 4 bases and J by 10 bases, leaving 18 bases between them. The CDR3 spans 14 residues. The CDR3 loop is CASSSFLQVDAQYF. The CDR3 DNA follows: TGTGCCAGCAGTTCATTTCTACAGGTGGATGCGCAGTATTTT.

Comments on this clonotype: The conserved closing phenylalanine or tryptophan is absent in this CDR3, likely reflecting a read error. The chain couples TRBV7-9 to TRBJ1-2; no clear D. V was trimmed by 2 bases and J by 2 bases, leaving 12 bases between them. The CDR3 loop spans 15 amino acids. Germline V gene lookup returns CDR1 SEHNR and CDR2 FQNEAQ (reference sequence). CDR3 sequence reads: CASSLIGMVNYGYTL. The CDR3 DNA reads as TGTGCCAGCAGCTTAATAGGGATGGTGAACTATGGCTACACCCTC.

The V gene is TRBV15, the J gene TRBJ1-2; D may be TRBD1 (5 bases). The germline V and J ends were trimmed by 1 base and 8 bases, with 20 bases remaining between them. Germline V CDR1 and CDR2: LNHNV, YYDKDF (reference sequence). The CDR3 is 16 residues long. CDR3 in amino acids: CATSRADIGNEWGYTF. The CDR3 DNA reads as TGTGCCACCAGCAGAGCGGACATAGGCAACGAGTGGGGCTACACCTTC.

This rearrangement joins TRBV3-1 to TRBJ1-4, with D perhaps matching TRBD1 (5 bases). Trimming stripped 2 bases from V and 3 bases from J, with 22 bases between. The length of the CDR3 is 19 residues. Germline-derived CDR1 and CDR2 are LGHDT and YNNKEL (reference sequence). The CDR3 region is CASSQLGPTPAKSNEKLFF. CDR3 in DNA: TGTGCCAGCAGCCAACTGGGGCCGACACCCGCCAAGTCTAATGAAAAACTGTTTTTT.

The chain combines TRBV24-1 with TRBJ1-1; TRBD1 agrees at 11 bases. The ends lost 4 bases at V and 11 bases at J; junction bases unmatched: 11. CDR1 and CDR2 from the germline V gene are KGHDR and SFDVKD. The CDR3 has 15 amino acids. The CDR3 bases are TGTGCCACCAGTGACATCCGGGACAGGGGGGGACGGGCTTTCTTT. This codes for CATSDIRDRGGRAFF.

This clonotype came up many times. The chain combines TRBV7-6 with TRBJ2-1, with no clear D. V lost 8 bases and J lost 0, with 8 bases in between. Germline V gives CDR1 SGHVS, CDR2 FNYEAQ. This CDR3 region has 13 residues. The CDR3 DNA follows: TGTGCCAGCGCGCGAAACTCCTACAATGAGCAGTTCTTC. Its translation is CASARNSYNEQFF.

J is TRBJ2-5 and V is TRBV7-2; D unclear. V dropped 5 bases and J dropped 5 bases, with 12 bases sitting between them. This CDR3 is built from 13 residues. Germline CDR1 is SGHTA and CDR2 is FQGNSA. The CDR3 is CASSIWVSETQYF. Here the CDR3 DNA reads TGTGCCAGCAGCATCTGGGTTTCGGAGACCCAGTACTTC. Supplemented by reference TRBV7-2 and TRBJ2-5, the full variable domain reads GAGVSQSPSNKVTEKGKDVELRCDPISGHTALYWYRQSLGQGLEFLIYFQGNSAPDKSGLPSDRFSAERTGGSVSTLTIQRTQQEDSAVYLCASSIWVSETQYFGPGTRLLVL.

This clonotype was counted many times. The rearrangement joins TRBV5-1 to TRBJ1-1; a weak D match, TRBD1 (6 bases). Germline V lookup: CDR1 SGHRS, CDR2 YFSETQ. V dropped 3 bases and J dropped 3 bases, with 18 bases sitting between them. There are 16 residues in the CDR3. In DNA form, the CDR3 reads TGCGCCAGCAGCTCCCGGGACATCATATTGGACACTGAAGCTTTCTTT. Its translation is CASSSRDIILDTEAFF.

This clonotype was seen many times. The chain joins TRBV20-1 to TRBJ2-1, with D perhaps TRBD2 (5 bases). The CDR3 contains 18 residues. Germline V lookup: CDR1 DFQATT, CDR2 SNEGSKA (reference sequence). The germline V and J ends were trimmed by 3 bases and 1 base, with 22 bases remaining between them. CDR3 sequence reads: CSARFPWASQASYNEQFF. DNA of the CDR3: TGCAGTGCTAGGTTTCCATGGGCTAGCCAAGCTTCCTACAATGAGCAGTTCTTC.

This clonotype appeared many times. Here the CDR3 reads CSVAAGPTREAFF. The CDR3 DNA follows: TGCAGCGTCGCTGCGGGGCCGACTCGCGAAGCTTTCTTT. The chain employs TRBV29-1 and TRBJ1-1; maybe TRBD1 (5 bases). This CDR3 comprises 13 residues. Germline loops: CDR1 SQVTM, CDR2 ANQGSEA. With 6 bases removed from V and 8 bases from J, the gap between germline ends came to 19 bases.

In this sample, this clonotype turned up a few times. V and J are TRBV20-1 and TRBJ1-2, with a possible D match to TRBD1 (6 bases). In germline, CDR1 is DFQATT, CDR2 SNEGSKA (reference sequence). V lost 0 bases to trimming and J lost 4 bases, with 15 bases between them. There are 15 residues in the CDR3. The CDR3 loop is CSAREAGAVGYGYTF. For the CDR3, the DNA is TGCAGTGCTAGAGAGGCGGGGGCGGTGGGCTATGGCTACACCTTC.

This clonotype showed up many times. The J gene is TRBJ2-7, the V gene TRBV11-2, with 7 bases aligning to TRBD2. The V and J ends lost 1 base and 0 bases, in that order; junction bases with no gene match: 3. Germline V gene sequence: CDR1 SGHAT, CDR2 FQNNGV. The CDR3 consists of 15 residues. The CDR3 protein is CASSLAAGISYEQYF. The CDR3 DNA reads TGTGCCAGCAGCTTAGCAGCGGGAATCTCCTACGAGCAGTACTTC.

The chain recombines TRBV2 with TRBJ2-1; the D gene is possibly TRBD1 (6 bases). This CDR3 contains 12 residues. V lost 5 bases and J 10 bases, leaving 12 bases between the germline ends. From germline, CDR1 is SNHLY and CDR2 FYNNEI. The CDR3 bases are TGTGCCAGCAGTCCAGGGGTTGAAGAGCAGTTCTTC. It translates to CASSPGVEEQFF.

This clonotype was seen more than once but under ten times. The J gene is TRBJ2-3, the V gene TRBV7-6; unclear D gene. Looked up from germline, CDR1 is SGHVS and CDR2 is FNYEAQ. The V gene lost 2 bases and the J gene lost 6 bases, with 3 bases spanning the gap. The CDR3 sequence is 11 residues long. Here the CDR3 reads CASSLQDTQYF. Written as DNA, the CDR3 is TGTGCCAGCAGCTTACAGGATACGCAGTATTTT.

This clonotype was seen a handful of times. The CDR3 nucleotides read TGTGCCAGTAGTATATCAGCGGGAGCTTCCTACGAGCAGTACTTC. Residues: CASSISAGASYEQYF. The J gene is TRBJ2-7, the V gene TRBV19, with 8 bases fitting TRBD2. After removal of 2 bases from V and 1 base from J, the junction contained 4 bases not matched to a gene. CDR1 LNHDA and CDR2 SQIVND come from the germline V gene (reference sequence). The CDR3 is made up of 15 amino acids.